The clone carrying this TCR beta chain appeared a single time. The antigen remains unidentified. A clone one base away is much larger, so this may be a read error. This entry belongs to a study of T cells in Graves' hyperthyroidism and ophthalmopathy. Study-level findings and limits: A model built on 13 V-J features separated ophthalmopathy from stable hyperthyroidism. In validation, the model predicted ophthalmopathy. These predictions came a median roughly seven months before onset.

Germline CDR1 is SNHLY and CDR2 is FYNNEI. This CDR3 is built from 14 residues. Diagnoses were made from clinical symptoms, serum measures (thyroxine and TRAb), thyroid ultrasound and orbital computed tomography. Using around 10 ml of fresh peripheral blood, PBMCs were prepared. RNA transcripts gave rise to amplified TCR beta CDR3 regions. First-round RT-PCR targeting the TCR CDR3 was performed with the HTBI primer set. TCRdb passed the multiplex PCR reads through MiXCR, listing each CDR3 protein once. There are 800,000 or so distinct CDR3 sequences in the sample; 38% occur only once, and around 10% lies in the top ten.

Material: blood. This chain connects TRBV2 to TRBJ2-6, with a tentative D call TRBD1 (5 bases). The receptor was isolated from a young man with Graves' hyperthyroidism. DNA of the CDR3: TGTGCCGGCAGTGAGGACACCCGGGCCAACGTCCTGACTTTC. This translates into CAGSEDTRANVLTF.